The T cell receptor (beta chain) described here comes from a study of identical twins (dated by TCRdb to about 2016). Regarding the study in general: TCR alpha and beta repertoires from monozygotic twins, unrelated adults of various ages and cord blood were deep-sequenced to test whether fetal clonotypes persist. To rule out contamination, the twin experiments were replicated at different times with different library preparation protocols.

Library preparation employed 5' RACE. Sequencing relied on an Illumina HiSeq 2000. Template switching introduced a universal primer binding site; the final cDNA contained a unique molecular identifier, enabling accurate counting of TCR cDNA molecules. Specific primers in the conserved constant-segment region were used to synthesize first-strand cDNA for the TCR alpha and beta chains. To control for contamination, every cDNA library was double barcoded, receiving both a SMART-Mk sample barcode and Illumina barcodes. TruSeq adapter sequences along with Illumina sample barcodes were introduced in two successive PCR steps. TCR alpha and beta cDNA libraries were sequenced on the Illumina HiSeq platform with custom primers. The published analysis was carried out like this. Unique molecular identifiers were extracted from raw reads with MiGEC, and CDR3 positions were determined with MiXCR. For each individual, recombination models were inferred using an EM algorithm with the repgenHMM and IGoR tools. The analysis of shared clonotypes was done with the tcR package in R, with sharing normalized by the product of cloneset sizes. To study raw recombination free of thymic and clonal selection effects, out-of-frame nonproductive sequences were analyzed. TCRdb trimmed public reads at Q25 via fastp, called clones via MiXCR and kept in-frame beta chains. Identical CDR3 protein sequences are pooled into one entry, listed with their most common genes and DNA. For this entry, the V and J calls and clone size follow TCRdb and not the study's own pipeline. The sample includes 450,000 to 650,000 distinct CDR3 sequences, with roughly 15% observed a single time. The top ten hold roughly 0.43% of the sample.

Every donor was a healthy Caucasian. The twin cohort consisted of three pairs of female monozygotic twins, all aged about 18 to 30 years. Positive isolation kits from Invitrogen were used to isolate CD4+ and CD8+ T cell populations. On the study overall, not on this receptor specifically: Abundant cord blood beta clonotypes carried fewer insertions; young adult naive repertoires showed a weaker similar trend, while memory repertoires showed none. Because the same donors could not be followed over many years, conclusions were based on cross-sectional statistical analysis. Invariant T cells such as MAIT and iNKT could partly confound zero-insertion analyses, though diverse VJ usage argued against this for most clonotypes. In beta out-of-frame sequences, excess twin sharing was weaker, because having fewer shared sequences lowered the signal-to-noise ratio. Out-of-frame TCR alpha sequences shared between twins showed an excess of low generation-probability sequences compared with coincidental sharing between unrelated individuals. In monozygotic twins, recombination models systematically underestimated out-of-frame TCR alpha sharing, but the models matched the sharing seen between unrelated individuals.

The cysteine opens and the phenylalanine closes a CDR3 of 13 amino acids. The only DNA kept is the CDR3, 39 bases in frame from the first base. For CDR1 and CDR2, the germline V gene (reference sequence) lists DFQATT and SNEGSKA. Germline trimming: 6 bases from V, 7 bases from J; junction bases outside gene matches: 7. Only a few counts were recorded for this clonotype. Its antigen remains unidentified. Base qualities are not recorded, but no much larger clone differs from it by a single base. These data were likewise used in another study, on yellow fever vaccine responses in identical twins. According to the second study: The T cell response to vaccination in identical twins was reported by the authors to appear partly convergent and partly personalized. In identical twins, the study followed T cell clones that responded to the vaccine with precision.

The TCR originated in a woman between 18 and 30 years old in good health. Recombination linked TRBV20-1 to TRBJ2-2; 8 bases in the junction line up with TRBD2. The sequenced sample consisted of CD4+ T cells sorted from blood. The encoded CDR3 is CSAPRGVGGELFF. The nucleotide sequence reads as follows: TGCAGTGCCCCGCGGGGGGTTGGCGGGGAGCTGTTTTTT.